A single sample gave rise to the 10 T cell receptor beta chains below, sequenced in a study of technical replicates of blood from a few donors. Assay used: immunoSEQ multiplex PCR; TCRdb lists only in-frame clones, some missing. The sample contains about 76,000 clones, roughly 90% of which appear only once. What was sequenced was T cells isolated from PBMCs. These receptors all come from a human donor in good health.

V gene TRBV6-1 combines with J gene TRBJ1-1; D is uncertain. Per the germline V gene, CDR1 is MNHNS and CDR2 is SASEGT. The CDR3 contains 14 residues. Trimming left V 7 bases short and J 1 base short, with 13 bases between. The chain's CDR3 is CASNVWAQNTEAFF. Here the CDR3 DNA reads TGTGCCAGCAACGTTTGGGCCCAGAACACTGAAGCTTTCTTT.

The chain couples TRBV28 to TRBJ2-7; D not resolved. Germline CDR1 reads MDHEN; CDR2 reads SYDVKM. Trimming cost V 6 bases and J 0 bases, with 6 bases left between them. This CDR3 region has 12 residues. CDR3 loop: CASSQNSYEQYF. CDR3 DNA: TGTGCCAGCAGCCAAAACTCCTACGAGCAGTACTTC.

This chain joins TRBV30 and TRBJ2-3, with 8 nucleotides matching TRBD1. J was trimmed by 1 base and V by 6 bases; bases with no gene match: 6. There are 14 residues in the CDR3. Germline loops: CDR1 GTSNPN, CDR2 SVGIG (reference sequence). The CDR3 spells CACRQGSGTDTQYF. The DNA of the CDR3 is TGTGCCTGCCGACAGGGGAGTGGCACAGATACGCAGTATTTT.

This chain connects TRBV18 to TRBJ1-2, with 10 bases aligning to TRBD1. The ends lost 3 bases at V and 4 bases at J; junction bases unmatched: 11. The CDR3 has 17 amino acids. Germline CDR1 is KGHSH and CDR2 is LQKENI. This chain's CDR3 is CASSPISGQGGLYGYTF. CDR3 in DNA: TGTGCCAGCTCACCGATAAGCGGACAGGGGGGCCTCTATGGCTACACCTTC.

This clone was observed a single time. The gene calls are TRBV27 and TRBJ2-5, with TRBD1 matching over 8 bases. The germline CDR1 and CDR2 sequences are MNHEY and SMNVEV (reference sequence). There are 15 residues in the CDR3. V gave up 1 base and J gave up 1 base; unmatched junction bases: 2. The CDR3 DNA sequence: TGTGCCAGCAGTTTATGGCAGGGGGCCCAAGAGACCCAGTACTTC. This gives the protein CASSLWQGAQETQYF.

The table lists this clone with a count of one. The chain employs TRBV13 and TRBJ2-1, with D possibly matching TRBD1 (6 bases). Trimming stripped 2 bases from V and 9 bases from J, with 8 bases between. Germline assignment: CDR1 PRHDT and CDR2 FYEKMQ (reference sequence). The CDR3 is made up of 12 amino acids. The CDR3 spells CASSLQGLEQFF. The CDR3, as DNA: TGTGCCAGCAGCTTACAGGGGCTTGAGCAGTTCTTC.

This chain links TRBV28 with TRBJ2-1; no clear D gene. CDR1 and CDR2 (germline): MDHEN, SYDVKM. The CDR3 spans 11 residues. Trimming took off 3 bases at V and 7 bases at J, with 4 bases between the two ends. As DNA, the CDR3 is TGTGCCAGCAGTTTCAGAAATGAGCAGTTCTTC. It encodes CASSFRNEQFF.

V and J are TRBV2 and TRBJ2-4; 8 bases agree with TRBD2. Trimming took 6 bases from V and 10 from J; bases not matched to a gene: 14. The CDR3 sequence is 15 residues long. The V gene's germline CDR1 is SNHLY and CDR2 FYNNEI. The CDR3 reads CASRDLGTRAVIQYF. The CDR3 region has the DNA TGTGCCAGCAGAGATCTTGGGACTAGGGCGGTAATTCAGTACTTC. Using reference TRBV2 and TRBJ2-4 for the parts outside the CDR3, the full variable domain is EPEVTQTPSHQVTQMGQEVILRCVPISNHLYFYWYRQILGQKVEFLVSFYNNEISEKSEIFDDQFSVERPDGSNFTLKIRSTKLEDSAMYFCASRDLGTRAVIQYFGAGTRLSVL.

The chain couples TRBV27 to TRBJ2-2; 7 positions match TRBD1. This CDR3 comprises 15 residues. J lost 2 bases, V lost 6 bases, and 6 bases had no gene match. CDR1 is MNHEY, CDR2 SMNVEV, per germline (reference sequence). CDR3: CASSQQGHNTGELFF. The CDR3 coding sequence is TGTGCCAGCAGCCAACAGGGGCATAACACCGGGGAGCTGTTTTTT.

The rearrangement joins TRBV6-1 to TRBJ1-6; weak D call: TRBD1 (6 bases). V was pared by 2 bases and J by 10 bases, with 15 bases between. CDR1 MNHNS and CDR2 SASEGT come from the germline V gene. The CDR3 runs to 15 residues. The DNA of the CDR3 is TGTGCCAGCAGTGAATTGAGCCAGGGGCGCTCACCCCTCCACTTT. The encoded protein is CASSELSQGRSPLHF.